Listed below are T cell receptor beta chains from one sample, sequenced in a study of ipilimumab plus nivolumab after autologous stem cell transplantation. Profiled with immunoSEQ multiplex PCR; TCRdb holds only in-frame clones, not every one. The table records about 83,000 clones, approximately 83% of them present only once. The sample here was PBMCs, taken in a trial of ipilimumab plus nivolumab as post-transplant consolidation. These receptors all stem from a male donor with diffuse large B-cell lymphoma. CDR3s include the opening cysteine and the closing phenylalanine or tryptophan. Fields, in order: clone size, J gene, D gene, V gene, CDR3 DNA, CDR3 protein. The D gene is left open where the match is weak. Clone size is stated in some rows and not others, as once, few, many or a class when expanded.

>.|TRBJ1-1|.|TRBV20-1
TGCAGTGCTGAGGATGGGACTGAAGCTTTCTTT
CSAEDGTEAFF
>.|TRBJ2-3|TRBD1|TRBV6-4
TGTGCCAGCAGCCTGACAGGGGGCGCGTCGGATACGCAGTATTTT
CASSLTGGASDTQYF
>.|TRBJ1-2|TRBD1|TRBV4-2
TGTGCCAGCAGCCCAGGGGGACAGGCGAACTATGGCTACACCTTC
CASSPGGQANYGYTF
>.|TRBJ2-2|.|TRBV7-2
TGTGCCAGCAGCTTATCATCTGGCTCCGGGGAGCTGTTTTTT
CASSLSSGSGELFF
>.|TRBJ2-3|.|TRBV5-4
TGTGCCAGCAGCTCTGCGAGGGGAGCCACAGATACGCAGTATTTT
CASSSARGATDTQYF
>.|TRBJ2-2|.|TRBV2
TGTGCCAGCAGTGAAAGGCTGAAAACCACCGGGGAGCTGTTTTTT
CASSERLKTTGELFF
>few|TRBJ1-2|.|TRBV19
TGTGCCAGTAACCCCCCAGGGAGGTATGGCTACACCTTC
CASNPPGRYGYTF
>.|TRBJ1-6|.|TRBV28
TGTGCCAGCAGGGAGGGAGGGAGAGGCACCCTCCACTTT
CASREGGRGTLHF
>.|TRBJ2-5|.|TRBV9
TGTGCCAGCAGCGAGGGGACCTCCTTATCCGGAGAGACCCAGTACTTC
CASSEGTSLSGETQYF
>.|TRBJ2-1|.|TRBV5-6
TGTGCCAGCAGCTTCGAGGGGGGGATGTTTTACAATGAGCAGTTCTTC
CASSFEGGMFYNEQFF
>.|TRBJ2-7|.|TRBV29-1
TGCAGCGTTGGTCAGAGCTCCTACGAGCAGTACTTC
CSVGQSSYEQYF
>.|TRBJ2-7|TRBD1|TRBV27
TGTGTCAGCAGTTCCTCGGACAGGGACGAGCAGTACTTC
CVSSSSDRDEQYF
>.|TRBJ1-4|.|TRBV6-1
TGTGCCAGCAGTGAAGCCGCAGGGACTACTAATGAAAAACTGTTTTTT
CASSEAAGTTNEKLFF
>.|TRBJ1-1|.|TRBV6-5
TGTGCCAGCAGCCAGATAGGGGGGGGCACTGAAGCTTTCTTT
CASSQIGGGTEAFF
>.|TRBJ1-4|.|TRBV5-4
TGTGCCAGCAGCTTAAATCGAGGGGTAACTAATGAAAAACTGTTTTTT
CASSLNRGVTNEKLFF
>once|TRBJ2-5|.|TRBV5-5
TGTGCCAGCAGCTTGTTTGGAGGAGAGACCCAGTACTTC
CASSLFGGETQYF